The clone carrying this TCR beta chain was seen many times. Its antigen remains unidentified. These data are taken from a study of CD8 T cells in ankylosing spondylitis. General observations from the study: Blood from ankylosing spondylitis patients appeared to carry a characteristic roughly 8-variant TCR beta motif. Peripheral blood samples showed relatively rare disease-linked clones, and these clones were CD8+. Disease-associated clones were reportedly significantly overrepresented in matched ankylosing spondylitis synovial fluid.

Quantitative barcoded 5'-RACE was used to prepare TCR beta libraries. TCRdb re-analysed the 5' RACE reads in MiXCR, keeping a single row per CDR3 protein. The sample contains under 300,000 distinct CDR3 sequences, roughly 8.6% of which appear only once. The germline V and J ends were trimmed by 7 bases and 0 bases, with 12 bases remaining between them. CDR3 length: 14 amino acids. Germline V CDR1 and CDR2: SGHTA, FQGNSA. What was sequenced was blood, either unsorted or a sorted T cell fraction (not recorded which). V is TRBV7-2 and J is TRBJ1-2; D unclear. This clonotype was sampled from a male donor with ankylosing spondylitis or in good health (not recorded which). The CDR3: CASKDGGANYGYTF. The CDR3, as DNA: TGTGCCAGCAAGGATGGAGGAGCTAACTATGGCTACACCTTC.